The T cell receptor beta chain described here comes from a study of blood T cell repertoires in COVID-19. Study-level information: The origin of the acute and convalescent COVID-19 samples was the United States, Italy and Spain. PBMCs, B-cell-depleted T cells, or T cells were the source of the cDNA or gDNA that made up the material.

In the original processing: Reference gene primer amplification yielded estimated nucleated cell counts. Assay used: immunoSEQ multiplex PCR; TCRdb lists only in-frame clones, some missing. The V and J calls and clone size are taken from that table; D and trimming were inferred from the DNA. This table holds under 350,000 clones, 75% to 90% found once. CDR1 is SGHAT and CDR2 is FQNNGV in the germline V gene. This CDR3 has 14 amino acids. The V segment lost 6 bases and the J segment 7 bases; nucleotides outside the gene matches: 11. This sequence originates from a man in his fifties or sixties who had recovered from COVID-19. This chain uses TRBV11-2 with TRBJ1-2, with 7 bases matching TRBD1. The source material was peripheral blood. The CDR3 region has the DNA TGTGCCAGCAGTCCCGGGACAGTGGCTTTTGGCTACACCTTC. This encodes CASSPGTVAFGYTF.